This is a list of T cell receptor beta chains from one sample in a study of spatial heterogeneity in lung cancer. TCRdb called the 5' RACE reads again in MiXCR, with one record for every CDR3 protein. The table records some 16,000 distinct CDR3 sequences, around 6.8% of them present only once. The source material was lung tumor tissue, sampled at surgery. Source of these receptors: a female donor with early-stage non-small cell lung cancer. The CDR3 runs from the conserved cysteine through the conserved F or W. The order of the fields is J gene, D gene, clone size, V gene, CDR3 protein, CDR3 DNA. D genes are given only for firm matches. Rows give clone size only sometimes, using once, few, many, or a class for an expanded clone.

TRBJ2-2 | - | few | TRBV7-2 | CASSGLMNTGELFF | TGTGCCAGCAGCGGACTTATGAACACCGGGGAGCTGTTTTTT
TRBJ1-5 | - | many | TRBV5-8 | CASRRANQPQHF | TGTGCCAGCAGGAGGGCTAATCAGCCCCAGCATTTT
TRBJ1-2 | - | once | TRBV4-3 | CASSPGWLNDGYTF | TGCGCCAGCAGCCCGGGATGGCTTAACGATGGCTACACCTTC
TRBJ1-1 | - | many | TRBV20-1 | CSAQTGGLSFF | TGCAGTGCCCAAACCGGGGGTCTCTCTTTCTTT
TRBJ2-3 | - | many | TRBV7-2 | CASSLSHPTDTQYF | TGTGCCAGCAGCTTAAGCCACCCCACAGATACGCAGTATTTT
TRBJ1-4 | - | many | TRBV30 | CAWSAGGEKLFF | TGTGCCTGGAGCGCCGGAGGGGAAAAACTGTTTTTT
TRBJ2-3 | - | few | TRBV30 | CAWSVVGGAYTDTQYF | TGTGCCTGGAGTGTGGTAGGGGGGGCATACACAGATACGCAGTATTTT
TRBJ2-5 | TRBD1 | many | TRBV5-8 | CASSLNIGGARQETQYF | TGTGCCAGCAGCTTGAATATAGGGGGCGCTCGGCAAGAGACCCAGTACTTC
TRBJ2-7 | - | medium-sized | TRBV29-1 | CSVVLYSSYEQYF | TGCAGCGTTGTTCTATATAGCTCCTACGAGCAGTACTTC
TRBJ2-1 | - | many | TRBV10-1 | CASSEAPGIYNEQFF | TGCGCCAGCAGTGAGGCCCCGGGGATCTACAATGAGCAGTTCTTC
TRBJ2-5 | - | few | TRBV20-1 | CSARDSQAQETQYF | TGCAGTGCGCGGGACTCGCAAGCGCAAGAGACCCAGTACTTC
TRBJ2-6 | - | - | TRBV7-3 | CASSPPFGGGHSGANVLTF | TGTGCCAGCAGCCCCCCTTTCGGGGGCGGTCACTCTGGGGCCAACGTCCTGACTTTC
TRBJ2-2 | - | many | TRBV28 | CASSLRVPGELFF | TGTGCCAGCAGTTTAAGGGTCCCCGGGGAGCTGTTTTTT
TRBJ1-2 | TRBD1 | many | TRBV5-6 | CASSIPGTGGHYGYTF | TGTGCCAGCAGCATACCCGGGACAGGGGGCCACTATGGCTACACCTTC
TRBJ2-6 | - | many | TRBV5-1 | CASGEGTGANVLTF | TGCGCCAGCGGAGAGGGGACTGGGGCCAACGTCCTGACTTTC
TRBJ2-7 | TRBD2 | many | TRBV5-1 | CASSVRPPGLDNEQYF | TGCGCCAGCAGCGTGCGACCTCCGGGACTAGATAACGAGCAGTACTTC
TRBJ2-7 | TRBD1 | many | TRBV20-1 | CSARVQGDEQYF | TGCAGTGCTAGAGTGCAGGGGGACGAGCAGTACTTC
TRBJ2-7 | TRBD1 | - | TRBV19 | CASRSTGGAPYEQYF | TGTGCCAGTAGGTCAACAGGGGGCGCCCCCTACGAGCAGTACTTC
TRBJ1-6 | - | many | TRBV2 | CASKVSGAYNSPLHF | TGTGCCAGTAAAGTGTCGGGCGCGTATAATTCACCCCTCCACTTT
TRBJ1-2 | - | many | TRBV19 | CASSIGQFGYGYTF | TGTGCCAGTAGTATAGGTCAGTTCGGCTATGGCTACACCTTC
TRBJ2-1 | TRBD2 | many | TRBV4-1 | CASSPFASGSRTEQFF | TGCGCCAGCAGCCCTTTCGCCAGCGGGAGTAGAACTGAGCAGTTCTTC